A selection of T cell receptor beta chains follows, all from one sample in a study of Graves' ophthalmopathy and Graves' hyperthyroidism. MiXCR, run by TCRdb on the multiplex PCR reads, gives a single entry per CDR3 protein. This table holds around 670,000 distinct CDR3 sequences, 40% found once. Sequenced input: peripheral blood. Receptors were obtained from an adult man with Graves' ophthalmopathy. The CDR3 runs from the conserved cysteine through the conserved F or W. A D gene is named only where the DNA matches it firmly. Clone size is shown for a subset of rows, as once, few, many or a class of expanded clone.

V gene: TRBV7-9; D gene: TRBD1; J gene: TRBJ2-7; clone size: many; CDR3 protein: CAIQGVSEQYF; CDR3 DNA: TGTGCCATACAGGGGGTCAGCGAGCAGTACTTC
V gene: TRBV7-2; D gene: -; J gene: TRBJ1-1; clone size: many; CDR3 protein: CASSPGRGNTEAFF; CDR3 DNA: TGTGCCAGCAGCCCGGGGCGGGGGAACACTGAAGCTTTCTTT
V gene: TRBV5-1; D gene: -; J gene: TRBJ2-7; clone size: -; CDR3 protein: CASSSYGEYEQYF; CDR3 DNA: TGCGCCAGCAGCTCGTACGGAGAATACGAGCAGTACTTC
V gene: TRBV11-2; D gene: -; J gene: TRBJ1-1; clone size: many; CDR3 protein: CASSLGLTMNTEAFF; CDR3 DNA: TGTGCCAGCAGCTTAGGACTCACGATGAACACTGAAGCTTTCTTT
V gene: TRBV10-3; D gene: -; J gene: TRBJ1-5; clone size: many; CDR3 protein: CAISESGNQPQHF; CDR3 DNA: TGTGCCATCAGTGAGTCCGGCAATCAGCCCCAGCATTTT
V gene: TRBV20-1; D gene: -; J gene: TRBJ2-2; clone size: -; CDR3 protein: CSARRGGLTGELFF; CDR3 DNA: TGCAGTGCTAGAAGAGGAGGGCTCACCGGGGAGCTGTTTTTT
V gene: TRBV7-3; D gene: -; J gene: TRBJ2-5; clone size: -; CDR3 protein: CASSREGAETQYF; CDR3 DNA: TGTGCCAGCAGTCGCGAAGGGGCCGAGACCCAGTACTTC
V gene: TRBV7-9; D gene: -; J gene: TRBJ2-7; clone size: -; CDR3 protein: CASSLVARPGEQYF; CDR3 DNA: TGTGCCAGCAGCTTAGTTGCCAGGCCTGGGGAGCAGTACTTC
V gene: TRBV19; D gene: -; J gene: TRBJ1-2; clone size: once; CDR3 protein: CPSSIQASNYTF; CDR3 DNA: TGTCCCAGTAGTATCCAGGCCTCTAACTACACCTTC
V gene: TRBV20-1; D gene: -; J gene: TRBJ1-1; clone size: -; CDR3 protein: CSAREGGGGAFF; CDR3 DNA: TGCAGTGCTAGGGAGGGGGGTGGGGGAGCTTTCTTT